These T cell receptor beta chains were read from a single sample in a study of blood T cells in healthy people across ages. MiXCR, run by TCRdb on the 5' RACE reads, gives a single entry per CDR3 protein. Of roughly 720,000 distinct CDR3 sequences detected, 40% to 65% appear once; the ten largest clones hold around 41%. The sample was blood. These receptors were obtained from a man at least 80 years old in good health. The CDR3 runs from the conserved cysteine through the conserved F or W. Each record gives: clone size, D gene, J gene, V gene, CDR3 DNA, CDR3 protein. A D gene is named only where the DNA matches it firmly. Part of the rows lack a size; the others show once, few, many or a class for expanded clones.

>NA|NA|TRBJ1-1|TRBV7-2
TGTGCCAGCAGCTTAATGGTCGGCAGAAGCGCTTTCTTT
CASSLMVGRSAFF
>NA|NA|TRBJ2-3|TRBV7-9
TGTGCCAACACACGAGGCGGGGAAGCCTCTACGCAGTATTTT
CANTRGGEASTQYF
>NA|TRBD2|TRBJ2-7|TRBV12-3/TRBV12-4
TGTGCCAGCCGATTAGCGGGAGGGATAAACAATGAGCAGTACTTC
CASRLAGGINNEQYF
>few|NA|TRBJ1-2|TRBV4-1
TGCGCCAGCAGCCGGAGAGGTGGGGGGCCTTCCTATGGCTACACCTTC
CASSRRGGGPSYGYTF
>NA|TRBD2|TRBJ2-3|TRBV24-1
TGTGCCACCAGTACTAGCGGGAGATACGCGTATTTT
CATSTSGRYAYF
>NA|NA|TRBJ2-7|TRBV18
TGTGCCAGCTCACCTATCTCTAGGCTCGGCGAGCAGTACTTC
CASSPISRLGEQYF
>few|TRBD2|TRBJ2-4|TRBV6-5
TGTGCCAGCAGTCGGAGCGGGAGGGGGACCAAAAACATTCAGTACTTC
CASSRSGRGTKNIQYF
>NA|NA|TRBJ2-7|TRBV20-1
TGCAGTGGGACAGTCGAATACGAGCAGTACTTC
CSGTVEYEQYF
>NA|NA|TRBJ2-7|TRBV6-2/TRBV6-3
TGTGCCAGCAACCATTGGGCGGGACTAAGGGGGTCCGAGCAGTACTTC
CASNHWAGLRGSEQYF
>NA|NA|TRBJ2-7|TRBV3-1
TGTGCCAGCAGCCGCGCCGCGTCCTCCTACGAGCAGTACTTC
CASSRAASSYEQYF
>NA|TRBD2|TRBJ2-7|TRBV11-1
TGTGCCAGCAGCTGGCGACTGCCCGGAGCGGGAGGCCCAATGGAGCAGTACTTC
CASSWRLPGAGGPMEQYF
>NA|NA|TRBJ2-1|TRBV5-1
TGCGCCAGCAGCTCCTGGACTGGACACAATGAGCAGTTCTTC
CASSSWTGHNEQFF
>NA|NA|TRBJ2-3|TRBV6-1
TGTGCCAGCACCCAAGGAGAGGGGCCCAGTCCCGATACGCAGTATTTT
CASTQGEGPSPDTQYF
>few|TRBD1|TRBJ2-7|TRBV29-1
TGCAGCGTTGAAGTCCGGACAGGGACCGTCTACGAGCAGTACTTC
CSVEVRTGTVYEQYF
>few|TRBD1|TRBJ1-1|TRBV5-4
TGTGCCAGCAGCTCGGGACAGTTATCTGAAGCTTTCTTT
CASSSGQLSEAFF
>few|NA|TRBJ2-6|TRBV7-2
TGTGCCAGCAGCTCATTAGGGGCGTCTGGGGCCAACGTCCTGACTTTC
CASSSLGASGANVLTF
>NA|TRBD2|TRBJ2-7|TRBV5-1
TGCGCCAGCAGCCATCAGCGGGAGGGCTACGAGCAGTACTTC
CASSHQREGYEQYF
>NA|TRBD2|TRBJ2-5|TRBV29-1
TGCAGCGGCAGGACTAGCGGGGAGACCCAGTACTTC
CSGRTSGETQYF
>NA|NA|TRBJ2-5|TRBV7-6
TGTGCCAGCAGCTTAGTCCCGAGAAACAGAATTGTAGAGACCCAGTACTTC
CASSLVPRNRIVETQYF
>NA|TRBD1|TRBJ1-1|TRBV12-3/TRBV12-4
TGTGCCAGCAGTACAGGACAGGTGGTATCCACTGAAGCTTTCTTT
CASSTGQVVSTEAFF
>NA|NA|TRBJ2-3|TRBV12-3/TRBV12-4
TGTGCCAGCAGTTTCGGTCTCTTGGCGGGGGCGTATTTT
CASSFGLLAGAYF
>NA|NA|TRBJ2-4|TRBV5-1
TGCGCCAGCAGCATGGACAGACCGACTCCAGCCAAAAACATTCAGTACTTC
CASSMDRPTPAKNIQYF
>few|TRBD2|TRBJ2-5|TRBV5-1
TGCGCCAGCAGCGCGACTAGCGGGCGAGAGACCCAGTACTTC
CASSATSGRETQYF